Listed below are T cell receptor beta chains from one sample, sequenced in a study of vaccination and CD4 T cells after COVID-19. Their specific antigens are unknown. MiXCR, applied by TCRdb to the PCR reads, yields one record per CDR3 protein. The sample shows 13,000 or so distinct CDR3 sequences, around 38% of them seen only once. Sequenced input: CD4+ T cells from blood, cultured in vitro. The receptors were sampled from a human donor who had recovered from COVID-19. The CDR3 runs from the conserved cysteine through the conserved F or W.

TRBJ2-7	TRBV27	CASSDEYEQYF
TRBJ2-7	TRBV15	CATRARTGNYEQYF
TRBJ1-2	TRBV6-5	CASSYDRTNYGYTF
TRBJ2-5	TRBV6-1	CASSAGVSATGGETQYF
TRBJ2-2	TRBV5-6	CASSLAGPRSAGELFF
TRBJ2-2	TRBV6-4	CASSVGRTGELFF
TRBJ1-5	TRBV21-1	CASSKAKGRGQPQHF
TRBJ1-6	TRBV10-2	CASKQGARNSPLHF
TRBJ1-5	TRBV12-3/TRBV12-4	CASSLTLSNQPQHF
TRBJ2-2	TRBV7-8	CASSSKGLDLSNTGELFF
TRBJ2-7	TRBV5-4	CASSLGALSGRAYEQYF
TRBJ1-1	TRBV6-1	CASSGDRRNTEAFF
TRBJ1-1	TRBV6-5	CASSYRITGGGTEAFF
TRBJ2-7	TRBV6-4	CASSPDRGAYEQYF
TRBJ2-5	TRBV7-2	CASSSIGTGRTQYF
TRBJ2-5	TRBV19	CASSGMGQGNQETQYF
TRBJ1-2	TRBV12-3/TRBV12-4	CASSFGDRTTYGYTF
TRBJ2-6	TRBV19	CASSGTGWSGANVLTF
TRBJ2-2	TRBV25-1	CASSDRYGRGPDGELFF
TRBJ1-5	TRBV29-1	CSVAKGGSTVEPQHF
TRBJ2-7	TRBV21-1	CASSKVSSLSEQYF
TRBJ1-1	TRBV11-2	CASSLSETKAFF
TRBJ1-5	TRBV7-2	CASSLAGQVNQPQHF
TRBJ1-6	TRBV11-2	CASSSLDSPTITLHF
TRBJ1-5	TRBV5-5	CASSLVSEMVEPQHF
TRBJ2-3	TRBV20-1	CSAASKVTDTQYF
TRBJ2-2	TRBV18	CASSPPNTGELFF
TRBJ1-2	TRBV12-3/TRBV12-4	CASSLSTGGYTF
TRBJ2-2	TRBV27	CASGRVTNTGELFF
TRBJ1-1	TRBV7-9	CASSLEGRRTTEAFF
TRBJ2-7	TRBV20-1	CSARSGQGGYEQYF
TRBJ1-2	TRBV5-4	CASSPGTGPTNYGYTF
TRBJ1-3	TRBV6-1	CASSRQGSGNTIYF
TRBJ1-6	TRBV12-3/TRBV12-4	CASSQTASNSPLHF
TRBJ1-1	TRBV29-1	CSVTRGMNTEAFF
TRBJ2-4	TRBV25-1	CASSPARGAKNIQYF
TRBJ2-3	TRBV7-2	CASSLEGLDTQYF
TRBJ1-2	TRBV12-3/TRBV12-4	CASSLGLHRYGYTF
TRBJ1-5	TRBV6-2/TRBV6-3	CATTLGGGNQPQHF
TRBJ2-2	TRBV5-6	CASSLGGTRIGELFF
TRBJ1-5	TRBV12-3/TRBV12-4	CASSSQTGGRQPQHF
TRBJ1-1	TRBV12-3/TRBV12-4	CASSLGTTNTEAFF
TRBJ2-2	TRBV21-1	CASRTGFGELFF
TRBJ2-1	TRBV14	CASSQDRENEQFF
TRBJ1-6	TRBV6-1	CASSLSGQGATLHF
TRBJ2-7	TRBV27	CAGSSRFHEQYF
TRBJ2-5	TRBV27	CASSPSSSGGLGTQYF
TRBJ1-2	TRBV28	CASSSRRQGGYGYTF
TRBJ1-1	TRBV6-1	CASRTWGKNTEAFF
TRBJ2-4	TRBV6-5	CASSSTGGPRNIQYF
TRBJ1-5	TRBV19	CASSPRVPKYSNQPQHF
TRBJ1-2	TRBV12-3/TRBV12-4	CASSLSVGYGYTF
TRBJ2-5	TRBV7-2	CASSQRTTRGETQYF
TRBJ2-3	TRBV6-2/TRBV6-3	CASSYGEDTQYF
TRBJ2-6	TRBV6-1	CASISERGGTGANVLTF
TRBJ2-2	TRBV6-1	CASRSGGLNTGELFF
TRBJ2-3	TRBV10-2	CASSGRSFGTDTQYF
TRBJ2-7	TRBV18	CASSPPSSGGYEQYF
TRBJ2-2	TRBV7-9	CASSSHRTANTGELFF